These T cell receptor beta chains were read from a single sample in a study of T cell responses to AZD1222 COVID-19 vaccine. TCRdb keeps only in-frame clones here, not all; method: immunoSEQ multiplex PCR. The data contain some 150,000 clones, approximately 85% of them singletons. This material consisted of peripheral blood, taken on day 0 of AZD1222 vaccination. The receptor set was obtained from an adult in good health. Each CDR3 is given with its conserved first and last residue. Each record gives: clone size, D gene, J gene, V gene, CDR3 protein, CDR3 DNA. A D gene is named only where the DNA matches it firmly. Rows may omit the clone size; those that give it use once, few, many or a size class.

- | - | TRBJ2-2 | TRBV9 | CASTGRGGLGAGELFF | TGTGCCAGCACCGGACGCGGGGGCCTAGGGGCCGGGGAGCTGTTTTTT
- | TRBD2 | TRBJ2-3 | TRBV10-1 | CASTARIERGSWDTQYF | TGCGCCAGCACCGCAAGAATCGAGCGGGGGAGTTGGGATACGCAGTATTTT
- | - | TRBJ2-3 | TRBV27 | CASKEGSEGVMQYF | TGTGCCTCCAAAGAGGGGTCTGAGGGTGTTATGCAGTATTTT
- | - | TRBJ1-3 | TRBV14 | CASSQQALGGNTIYF | TGTGCCAGCAGCCAACAGGCTTTGGGTGGAAACACCATATATTTT
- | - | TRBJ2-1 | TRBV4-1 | CASSRGGTHPLDEQFF | TGCGCCAGCAGCCGAGGAGGGACTCACCCATTGGATGAGCAGTTCTTC
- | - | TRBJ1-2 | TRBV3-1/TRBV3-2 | CASSQNNNGYTF | TGTGCCAGCAGCCAGAACAATAATGGCTACACCTTC
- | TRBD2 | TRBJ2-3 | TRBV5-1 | CASSLASGTSGTDTQYF | TGCGCCAGCAGCTTGGCCAGCGGGACTAGCGGCACAGATACGCAGTATTTT
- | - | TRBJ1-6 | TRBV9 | CASSVAEGVQGPLHF | TGTGCCAGCAGCGTAGCTGAGGGGGTCCAAGGGCCCCTCCACTTT
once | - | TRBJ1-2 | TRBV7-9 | CASSGTGSLYGYTF | TGTGCCAGCAGCGGAACAGGGAGTCTCTATGGCTACACCTTC
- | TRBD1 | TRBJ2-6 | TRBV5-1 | CASTPGTGGSGANVLTF | TGCGCCAGCACTCCGGGGACAGGGGGTTCTGGGGCCAACGTCCTGACTTTC
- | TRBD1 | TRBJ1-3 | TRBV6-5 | CASSTRGPGNTIYF | TGTGCCAGCAGTACGAGGGGGCCGGGAAACACCATATATTTT
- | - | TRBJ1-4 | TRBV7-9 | CASSGDREQKLFF | TGTGCCAGCAGCGGTGACCGCGAGCAAAAACTGTTTTTT
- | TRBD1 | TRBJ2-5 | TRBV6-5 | CASSYRGRLGETQYF | TGTGCCAGCAGTTACAGGGGGCGCCTCGGGGAGACCCAGTACTTC
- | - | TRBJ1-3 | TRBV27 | CASSLVGLRGNTIYF | TGTGCCAGCAGTTTAGTGGGGCTTCGAGGAAACACCATATATTTT
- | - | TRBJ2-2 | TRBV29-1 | CSGRDTGELFF | TGCAGCGGCAGAGACACCGGGGAGCTGTTTTTT
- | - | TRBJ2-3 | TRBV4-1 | CAGSRGGTGPDTQYF | TGCGCCGGCTCGAGGGGGGGGACCGGTCCAGATACGCAGTATTTT
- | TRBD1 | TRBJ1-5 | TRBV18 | CASSSGQGVNQPQHF | TGTGCCAGCTCTTCAGGACAGGGTGTTAATCAGCCCCAGCATTTT
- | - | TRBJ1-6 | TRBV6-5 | CASSSARGGENSPLHF | TGTGCCAGCAGTTCCGCCAGGGGCGGAGAGAATTCACCCCTCCACTTT
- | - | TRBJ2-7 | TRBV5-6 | CASSLSSSGLSEQYF | TGTGCCAGCAGCTTGTCTAGCTCAGGACTTTCCGAGCAGTACTTC
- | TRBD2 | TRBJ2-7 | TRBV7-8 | CASSQERLARYEQYF | TGTGCCAGCAGCCAGGAAAGACTAGCACGATACGAGCAGTACTTC
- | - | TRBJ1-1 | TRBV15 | CATSTFGGSEAFF | TGTGCCACCAGCACCTTTGGGGGCTCTGAAGCTTTCTTT
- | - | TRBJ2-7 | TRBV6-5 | CASTPQASSYEQYF | TGTGCCAGCACCCCCCAGGCATCCTCCTACGAGCAGTACTTC
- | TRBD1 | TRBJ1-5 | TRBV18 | CASSTFDRGAFQPQHF | TGTGCCAGCTCAACCTTTGACAGGGGAGCGTTTCAGCCCCAGCATTTT
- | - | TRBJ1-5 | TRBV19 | CASSIDSVGDWPQHF | TGTGCCAGTAGTATAGATTCGGTGGGCGATTGGCCCCAGCATTTT
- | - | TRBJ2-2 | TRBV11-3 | CASSLGAGELFF | TGTGCCAGCAGCTTAGGAGCCGGGGAGCTGTTTTTT
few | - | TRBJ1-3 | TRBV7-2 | CASSLVSPSGLGTIYF | TGTGCCAGCAGCTTAGTAAGCCCCTCCGGGTTGGGGACCATATATTTT
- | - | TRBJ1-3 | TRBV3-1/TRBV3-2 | CASGQPLSGNTIYF | TGTGCCAGCGGACAGCCCCTCTCTGGAAACACCATATATTTT
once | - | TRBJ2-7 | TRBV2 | CASTPDPGPYEQYF | TGTGCCAGCACCCCAGACCCCGGCCCCTACGAGCAGTACTTC
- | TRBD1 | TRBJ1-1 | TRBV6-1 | CASSDRWTGSHTEAFF | TGTGCCAGCAGTGACCGGTGGACAGGCAGTCACACTGAAGCTTTCTTT
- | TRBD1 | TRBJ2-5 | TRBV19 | CASRKPGGGETQYF | TGTGCCAGCCGGAAGCCAGGGGGCGGAGAGACCCAGTACTTC
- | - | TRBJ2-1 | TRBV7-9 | CASSQDQGSYNEQFF | TGTGCCAGCAGCCAAGACCAGGGTTCCTACAATGAGCAGTTCTTC
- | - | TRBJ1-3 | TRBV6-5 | CASEQSGSVDTIYF | TGTGCCAGCGAGCAGTCGGGGTCAGTGGACACCATATATTTT
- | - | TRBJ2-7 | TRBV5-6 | CASSHSYEQYF | TGTGCCAGCAGCCACTCCTACGAGCAGTACTTC
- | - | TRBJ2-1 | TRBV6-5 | CASTQGLYNEQFF | TGTGCCAGCACACAGGGTTTGTACAATGAGCAGTTCTTC
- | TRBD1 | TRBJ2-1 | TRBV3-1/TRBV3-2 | CASSRRTGGSNNEQFF | TGTGCCAGCAGCCGCAGGACAGGGGGTTCTAACAATGAGCAGTTCTTC
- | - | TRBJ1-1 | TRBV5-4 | CASSLPGGGTEAFF | TGTGCCAGCAGCTTGCCTGGGGGAGGAACTGAAGCTTTCTTT
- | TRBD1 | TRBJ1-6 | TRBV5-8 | CASSLGTGGNSPLHF | TGTGCCAGCAGCTTGGGGACAGGGGGCAATTCACCCCTCCACTTT
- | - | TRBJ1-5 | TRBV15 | CATSRDEGQPQHF | TGTGCCACCAGCAGAGATGAGGGTCAGCCCCAGCATTTT